The clone carrying this T cell receptor beta chain was picked up many times. These data originate in a study of early T cells in non-severe SARS-CoV-2 infection. Turning to the study itself: It was bulk RNA from unsorted whole blood that was sequenced, and the chains were unpaired.

Germline-derived CDR1 and CDR2 are MDHEN and SYDVKM. The CDR3 loop spans 14 amino acids. V was pared by 5 bases and J by 3 bases, with 14 bases between. TCRdb recomputed calls from the 5' RACE reads with MiXCR, one row per CDR3 protein. The table shows tens of thousands of distinct CDR3 sequences, with roughly 4.9% occurring only once. Sequencing used whole blood. The chain couples TRBV28 to TRBJ2-7; D might be TRBD1 (6 bases). This receptor was identified in an adult who was a healthcare worker with PCR-confirmed SARS-CoV-2 infection or an uninfected control (not recorded which). The CDR3 coding sequence is TGTGCCAGCAGTCTAGGACAGACCAACTACGAGCAGTACTTC. Translated: CASSLGQTNYEQYF. The full variable domain, in which reference TRBV28 and TRBJ2-7 provide the parts outside the CDR3, is DVKVTQSSRYLVKRTGEKVFLECVQDMDHENMFWYRQDPGLGLRLIYFSYDVKMKEKGDIPEGYSVSREKKERFSLILESASTNQTSMYLCASSLGQTNYEQYFGPGTRLTVT.